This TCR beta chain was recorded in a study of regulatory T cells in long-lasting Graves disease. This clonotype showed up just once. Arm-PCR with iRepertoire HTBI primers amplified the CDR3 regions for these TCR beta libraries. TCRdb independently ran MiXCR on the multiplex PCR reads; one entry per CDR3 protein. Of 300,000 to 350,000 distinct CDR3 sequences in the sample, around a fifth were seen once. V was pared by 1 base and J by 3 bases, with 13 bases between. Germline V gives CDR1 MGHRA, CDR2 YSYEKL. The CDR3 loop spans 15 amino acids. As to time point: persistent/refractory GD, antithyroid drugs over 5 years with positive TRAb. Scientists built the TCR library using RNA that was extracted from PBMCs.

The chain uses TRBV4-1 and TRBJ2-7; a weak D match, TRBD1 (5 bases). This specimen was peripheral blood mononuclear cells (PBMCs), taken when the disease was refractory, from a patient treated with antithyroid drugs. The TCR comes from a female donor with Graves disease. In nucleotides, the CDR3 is TGCGCCAGCAGCCAAGGGTTAGCAGGGAACTACGAGCAGTACTTC. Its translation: CASSQGLAGNYEQYF.